This TCR beta chain was observed in a study of CD8 T cells in ankylosing spondylitis. General observations from the study: Made up of about eight highly homologous variants, a TCR beta motif appeared characteristic of ankylosing spondylitis blood.

TCRdb analysed the 5' RACE reads with MiXCR anew, one entry per CDR3 protein. The table records around 230,000 distinct CDR3 sequences, 8.6% of them present only once. This CDR3 spans 13 amino acids. Per germline, CDR1 SGHKS and CDR2 YYEKEE (reference sequence). V was trimmed by 4 bases and J by 1 base, leaving 8 bases between them. The table lists this clonotype with a few counts. What it recognizes is unknown. V and J are TRBV5-5 and TRBJ1-1; TRBD1 might be the D (5 bases). This TCR came from a male donor with ankylosing spondylitis or in good health (not recorded which). Sequencing was done on a sample of blood, either unsorted or a sorted T cell fraction (not recorded which). The CDR3 nucleotides are TGTGCCAGCAGCGGCGGGGCGAACACTGAAGCTTTCTTT. Its translation: CASSGGANTEAFF.